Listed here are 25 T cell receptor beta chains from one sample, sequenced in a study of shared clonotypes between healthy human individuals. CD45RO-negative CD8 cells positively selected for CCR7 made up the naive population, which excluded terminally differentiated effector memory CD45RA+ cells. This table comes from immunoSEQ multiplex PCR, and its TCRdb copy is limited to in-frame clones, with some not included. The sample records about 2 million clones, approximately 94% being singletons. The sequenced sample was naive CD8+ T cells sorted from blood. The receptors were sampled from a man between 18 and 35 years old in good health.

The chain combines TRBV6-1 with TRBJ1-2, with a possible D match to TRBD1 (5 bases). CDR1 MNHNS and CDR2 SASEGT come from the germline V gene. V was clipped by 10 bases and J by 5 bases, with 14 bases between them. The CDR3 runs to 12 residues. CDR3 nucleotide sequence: TGTGCCACCGGGGTTTGGGGGTATGGCTACACCTTC. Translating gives CATGVWGYGYTF.

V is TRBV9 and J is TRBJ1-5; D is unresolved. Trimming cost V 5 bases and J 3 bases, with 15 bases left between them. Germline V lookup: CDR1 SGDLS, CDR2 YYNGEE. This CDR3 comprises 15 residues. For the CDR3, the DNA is TGTGCCAGCAGTGTACAAGGAGGTACCAATCAGCCCCAGCATTTT. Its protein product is CASSVQGGTNQPQHF. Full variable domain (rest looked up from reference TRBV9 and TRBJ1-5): DSGVTQTPKHLITATGQRVTLRCSPRSGDLSVYWYQQSLDQGLQFLIQYYNGEERAKGNILERFSAQQFPDLHSELNLSSLELGDSALYFCASSVQGGTNQPQHFGDGTRLSIL.

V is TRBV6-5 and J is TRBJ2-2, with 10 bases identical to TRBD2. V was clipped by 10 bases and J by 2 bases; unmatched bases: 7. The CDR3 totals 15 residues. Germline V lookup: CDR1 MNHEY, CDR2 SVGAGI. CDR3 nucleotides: TGTGCCACCAACCCTAGCGGGGGTAACACCGGGGAGCTGTTTTTT. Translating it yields CATNPSGGNTGELFF.

CDR3 protein: CASSTRLAGGYEQYF. CDR3 sequence (DNA): TGTGCCAGTAGTACTAGACTAGCGGGAGGATATGAGCAGTACTTC. This chain links TRBV19 with TRBJ2-7, with 13 bases matching TRBD2. Looked up from germline, CDR1 is LNHDA and CDR2 is SQIVND (reference sequence). Trimming took 4 bases from V and 7 from J; bases not matched to a gene: 7. This CDR3 spans 15 amino acids.

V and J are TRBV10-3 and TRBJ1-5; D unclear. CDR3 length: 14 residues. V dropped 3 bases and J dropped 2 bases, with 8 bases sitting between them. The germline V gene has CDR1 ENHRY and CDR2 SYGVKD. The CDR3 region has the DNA TGTGCCATCAGTGAACCGGAGGGCAATCAGCCCCAGCATTTT. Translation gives CAISEPEGNQPQHF.

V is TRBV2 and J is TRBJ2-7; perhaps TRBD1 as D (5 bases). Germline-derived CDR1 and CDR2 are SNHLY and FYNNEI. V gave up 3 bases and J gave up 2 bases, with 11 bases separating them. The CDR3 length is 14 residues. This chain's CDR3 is CASSETETTYEQYF. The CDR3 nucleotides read TGTGCCAGCAGTGAGACAGAGACGACCTACGAGCAGTACTTC. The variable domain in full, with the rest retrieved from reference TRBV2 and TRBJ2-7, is EPEVTQTPSHQVTQMGQEVILRCVPISNHLYFYWYRQILGQKVEFLVSFYNNEISEKSEIFDDQFSVERPDGSNFTLKIRSTKLEDSAMYFCASSETETTYEQYFGPGTRLTVT.

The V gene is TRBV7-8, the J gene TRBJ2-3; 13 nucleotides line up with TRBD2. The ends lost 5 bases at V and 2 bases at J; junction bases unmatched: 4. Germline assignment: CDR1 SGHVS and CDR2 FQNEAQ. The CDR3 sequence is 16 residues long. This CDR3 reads CASSPGLAGTTDTQYF. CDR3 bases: TGTGCCAGCAGCCCGGGACTAGCGGGGACCACAGATACGCAGTATTTT. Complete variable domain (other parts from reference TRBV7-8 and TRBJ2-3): GAGVSQSPRYKVAKRGQDVALRCDPISGHVSLFWYQQALGQGPEFLTYFQNEAQLDKSGLPSDRFFAERPEGSVSTLKIQRTQQEDSAVYLCASSPGLAGTTDTQYFGPGTRLTVL.

CDR3 amino acids: CASSLAGGRNEQFF. The CDR3 DNA reads as TGTGCCAGCAGCTTAGCGGGAGGGAGGAATGAGCAGTTCTTC. The genes are TRBV7-6 and TRBJ2-1; 7 positions agree with TRBD2. V dropped 0 bases and J dropped 7; count of bases not matched to a gene: 3. The length of the CDR3 is 14 residues. Germline V gene data show CDR1 as SGHVS and CDR2 as FNYEAQ.

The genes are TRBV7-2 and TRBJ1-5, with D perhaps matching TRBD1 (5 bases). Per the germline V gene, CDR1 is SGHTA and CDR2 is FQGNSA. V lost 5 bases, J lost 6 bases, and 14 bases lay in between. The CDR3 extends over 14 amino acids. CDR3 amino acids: CASSPYRTGQPQHF. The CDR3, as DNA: TGTGCCAGCAGCCCTTACCGCACAGGTCAGCCCCAGCATTTT.

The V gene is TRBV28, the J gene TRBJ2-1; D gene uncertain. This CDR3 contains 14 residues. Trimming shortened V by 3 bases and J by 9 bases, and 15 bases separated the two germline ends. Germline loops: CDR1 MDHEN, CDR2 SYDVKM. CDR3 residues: CASSFSPPRREQFF. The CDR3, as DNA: TGTGCCAGCAGTTTCTCCCCCCCCCGCCGTGAGCAGTTCTTC.

The CDR3 coding sequence is TGTGCCAGCCCTAAGGTCAGTTCGGATCATAGTTCTGAAAAACTGTTTTTT. Residues: CASPKVSSDHSSEKLFF. This chain uses TRBV18 with TRBJ1-4; no clear D. V was cut by 8 bases and J by 7 bases, with 26 bases left in between. The CDR3 totals 17 residues. Germline V CDR1 and CDR2: KGHSH, LQKENI.

The CDR3 reads CASSEPQRAYNEQFF. The DNA of the CDR3 is TGCGCCAGCAGTGAACCGCAAAGGGCCTACAATGAGCAGTTCTTC. The chain combines TRBV10-2 with TRBJ2-1; D not resolved. The CDR3 is made up of 15 amino acids. Trimming left V 3 bases short and J 2 bases short, with 11 bases between. Germline V gives CDR1 WSHSY, CDR2 SAAADI.

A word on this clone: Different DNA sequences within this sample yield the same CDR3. CDR3 nucleotide sequence: TGTGCCAGCAGTTACTCTTGGGAGAACACCGGGGAGCTGTTTTTT. The encoded protein is CASSYSWENTGELFF. V and J are TRBV6-5 and TRBJ2-2; no clear D gene. CDR1 MNHEY and CDR2 SVGAGI come from the germline V gene. The V and J ends lost 0 bases and 1 base respectively, with 6 bases between them. The CDR3 runs to 15 residues.

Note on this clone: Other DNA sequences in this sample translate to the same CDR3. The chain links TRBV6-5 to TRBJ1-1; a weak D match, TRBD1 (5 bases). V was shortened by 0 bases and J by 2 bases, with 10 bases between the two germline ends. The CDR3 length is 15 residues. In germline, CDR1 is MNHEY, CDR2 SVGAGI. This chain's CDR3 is CASSYSRTSNTEAFF. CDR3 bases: TGTGCCAGCAGTTACTCGCGGACATCAAACACTGAAGCTTTCTTT.

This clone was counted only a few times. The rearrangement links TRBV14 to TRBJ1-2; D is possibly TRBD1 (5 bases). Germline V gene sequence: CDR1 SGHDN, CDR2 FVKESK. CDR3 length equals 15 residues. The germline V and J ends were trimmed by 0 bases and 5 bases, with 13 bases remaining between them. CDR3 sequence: CASSQDAGVSYGYTF. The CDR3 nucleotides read TGTGCCAGCAGCCAAGACGCGGGGGTCTCTTATGGCTACACCTTC.

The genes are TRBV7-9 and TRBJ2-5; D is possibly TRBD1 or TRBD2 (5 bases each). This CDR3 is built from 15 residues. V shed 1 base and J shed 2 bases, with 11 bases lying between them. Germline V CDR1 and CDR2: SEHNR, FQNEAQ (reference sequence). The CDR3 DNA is TGTGCCAGCAGCTTAGATCAGGGACCACAAGAGACCCAGTACTTC. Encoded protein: CASSLDQGPQETQYF. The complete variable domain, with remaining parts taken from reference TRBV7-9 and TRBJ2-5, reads DTGVSQNPRHKITKRGQNVTFRCDPISEHNRLYWYRQTLGQGPEFLTYFQNEAQLEKSRLLSDRFSAERPKGSFSTLEIQRTEQGDSAMYLCASSLDQGPQETQYFGPGTRLLVL.

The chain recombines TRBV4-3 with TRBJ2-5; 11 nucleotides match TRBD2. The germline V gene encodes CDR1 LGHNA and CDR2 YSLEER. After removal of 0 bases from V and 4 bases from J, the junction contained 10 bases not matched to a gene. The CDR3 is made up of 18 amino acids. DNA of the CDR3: TGCGCCAGCAGCCAAGATGGTCTAGCGGGAGGTTGGGGAGAGACCCAGTACTTC. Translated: CASSQDGLAGGWGETQYF.

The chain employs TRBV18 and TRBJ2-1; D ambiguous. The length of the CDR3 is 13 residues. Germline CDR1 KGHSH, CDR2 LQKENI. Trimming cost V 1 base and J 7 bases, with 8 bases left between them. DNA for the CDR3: TGTGCCAGCTCACCACTTCTAGATAATGAGCAGTTCTTC. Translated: CASSPLLDNEQFF.

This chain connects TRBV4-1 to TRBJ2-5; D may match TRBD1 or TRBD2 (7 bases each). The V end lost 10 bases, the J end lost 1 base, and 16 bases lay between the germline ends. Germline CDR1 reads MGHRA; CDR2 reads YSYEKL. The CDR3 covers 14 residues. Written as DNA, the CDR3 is TGCGCCATCCCAGACAGGGAGGGCCAAGAGACCCAGTACTTC. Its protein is CAIPDREGQETQYF.

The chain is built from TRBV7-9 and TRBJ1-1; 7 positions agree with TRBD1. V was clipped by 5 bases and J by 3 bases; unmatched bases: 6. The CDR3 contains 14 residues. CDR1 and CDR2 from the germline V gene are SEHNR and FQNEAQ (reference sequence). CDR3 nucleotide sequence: TGTGCCAGCAGCCAGGGGGAGGGGGACACTGAAGCTTTCTTT. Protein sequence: CASSQGEGDTEAFF. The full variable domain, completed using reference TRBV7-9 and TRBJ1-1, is DTGVSQNPRHKITKRGQNVTFRCDPISEHNRLYWYRQTLGQGPEFLTYFQNEAQLEKSRLLSDRFSAERPKGSFSTLEIQRTEQGDSAMYLCASSQGEGDTEAFFGQGTRLTVV.

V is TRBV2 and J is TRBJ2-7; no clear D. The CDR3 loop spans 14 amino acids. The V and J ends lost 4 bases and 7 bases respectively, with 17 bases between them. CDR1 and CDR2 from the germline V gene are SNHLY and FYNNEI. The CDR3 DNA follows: TGTGCCAGCAGTGGTGCCCTGCTCATCGGGGAGCAGTACTTC. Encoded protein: CASSGALLIGEQYF.

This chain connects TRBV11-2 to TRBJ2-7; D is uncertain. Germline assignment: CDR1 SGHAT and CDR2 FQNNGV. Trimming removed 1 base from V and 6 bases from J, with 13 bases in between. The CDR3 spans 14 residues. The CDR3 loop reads CASSLGRPTSEQYF. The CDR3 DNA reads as TGTGCCAGCAGCTTAGGACGGCCGACCTCCGAGCAGTACTTC.

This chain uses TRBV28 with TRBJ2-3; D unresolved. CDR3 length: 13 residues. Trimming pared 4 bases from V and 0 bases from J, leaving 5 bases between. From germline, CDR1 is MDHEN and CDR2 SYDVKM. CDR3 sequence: CASSSDSTDTQYF. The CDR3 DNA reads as TGTGCCAGCAGTTCCGACAGCACAGATACGCAGTATTTT.

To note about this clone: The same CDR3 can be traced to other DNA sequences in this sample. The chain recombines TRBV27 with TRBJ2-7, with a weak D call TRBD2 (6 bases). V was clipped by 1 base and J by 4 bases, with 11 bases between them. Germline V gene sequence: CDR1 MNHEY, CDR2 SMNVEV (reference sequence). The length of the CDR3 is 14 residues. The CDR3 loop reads CASSLYGGDYEQYF. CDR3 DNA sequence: TGTGCCAGCAGTTTATATGGCGGGGATTACGAGCAGTACTTC.

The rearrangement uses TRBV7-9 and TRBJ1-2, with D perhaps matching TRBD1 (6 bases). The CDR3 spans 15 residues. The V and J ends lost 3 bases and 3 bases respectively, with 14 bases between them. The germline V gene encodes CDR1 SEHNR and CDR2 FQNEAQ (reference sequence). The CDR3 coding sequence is TGTGCCAGCAGCTTTTCACAGGGAGGAGACTATGGCTACACCTTC. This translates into CASSFSQGGDYGYTF.